The 29 T cell receptor beta chains reported below all come from one sample, sequenced in a study of Graves' ophthalmopathy and Graves' hyperthyroidism. Beta-chain TCR CDR3 regions were amplified from RNA transcripts. Second-round multiplex PCR came after a first-round RT-PCR that employed HTBI primers. TCRdb re-analysed the multiplex PCR reads in MiXCR, keeping a single row per CDR3 protein. This table holds roughly 400,000 distinct CDR3 sequences, about a sixth found once. The sample comprised peripheral blood. These receptors were taken from an adult woman with stable Graves' hyperthyroidism.

V and J are TRBV7-2 and TRBJ2-2; no firm D call. Trimming left V 8 bases short and J 8 bases short, with 15 bases between. From germline, CDR1 is SGHTA and CDR2 FQGNSA. The CDR3 covers 13 residues. The DNA of the CDR3 is TGTGCCAGCCTCCTGTTTGGCCTGGGGGAGCTGTTTTTT. This gives the protein CASLLFGLGELFF.

The table lists this clonotype with many counts. CDR3 nucleotides: TGTGCCAGCAGCCTCCGAGGAGTAGGGAACACTGAAGCTTTCTTT. Protein product: CASSLRGVGNTEAFF. V and J are TRBV7-8 and TRBJ1-1; D is uncertain. V was clipped by 5 bases and J by 1 base, with 14 bases between them. The CDR3 length is 15 residues. Looked up from germline, CDR1 is SGHVS and CDR2 is FQNEAQ. The variable domain in full, completed from reference TRBV7-8 and TRBJ1-1, reads GAGVSQSPRYKVAKRGQDVALRCDPISGHVSLFWYQQALGQGPEFLTYFQNEAQLDKSGLPSDRFFAERPEGSVSTLKIQRTQQEDSAVYLCASSLRGVGNTEAFFGQGTRLTVV.

This clonotype was seen at least ten times. The J gene is TRBJ1-2, the V gene TRBV7-9; tentative D call: TRBD1 (5 bases). Per the germline V gene, CDR1 is SEHNR and CDR2 is FQNEAQ (reference sequence). This CDR3 contains 12 residues. V lost 11 bases and J lost 6, with 16 bases in between. The CDR3 spells CAGQDGANGYTF. CDR3 bases: TGTGCCGGCCAAGACGGGGCCAATGGCTACACCTTC.

This clonotype was seen many times. The V call is TRBV20-1, the J call TRBJ2-7; tentative D call: TRBD2 (5 bases). The CDR3 has 13 amino acids. Germline V gene data show CDR1 as DFQATT and CDR2 as SNEGSKA (reference sequence). V gave up 3 bases and J gave up 7 bases, with 16 bases separating them. As DNA, the CDR3 is TGCAGTGCTAGTCGGCTAGCCAATCAGGAGCAGTACTTC. It specifies CSASRLANQEQYF.

This clonotype showed up many times. This rearrangement joins TRBV20-1 to TRBJ2-7, with 9 bases matching TRBD2. CDR3 size: 14 residues. Per germline, CDR1 DFQATT and CDR2 SNEGSKA (reference sequence). With V trimmed by 3 bases and J by 3 bases, 6 bases remained unmatched. In DNA, the CDR3 is TGCAGTGCTAGGGGGGCGGGAGGGTTCTACGAGCAGTACTTC. Amino acid sequence: CSARGAGGFYEQYF.

This clonotype was seen repeatedly, ten times or more. The chain employs TRBV18 and TRBJ2-5; 8 nucleotides align to TRBD1. From germline, CDR1 is KGHSH and CDR2 LQKENI. This CDR3 region has 16 residues. J lost 4 bases, V lost 0 bases, and 7 bases had no gene match. DNA of the CDR3: TGTGCCAGCTCACCACCGGGCAGGACAGGGCGAGAGACCCAGTACTTC. Protein: CASSPPGRTGRETQYF.

This clonotype has ten or more counts. V usage is TRBV3-1 and J usage is TRBJ1-1; no definite D call. Germline V lookup: CDR1 LGHDT, CDR2 YNNKEL (reference sequence). V lost 0 bases and J 3 bases, leaving 5 bases between the germline ends. The CDR3 runs to 13 residues. As DNA, the CDR3 is TGTGCCAGCAGCCAAGACAGTGACACTGAAGCTTTCTTT. Translating gives CASSQDSDTEAFF.

This clonotype was observed at least ten times. The rearrangement links TRBV30 to TRBJ2-7, with 10 bases identical to TRBD2. The CDR3 loop spans 13 amino acids. Looked up from germline, CDR1 is GTSNPN and CDR2 is SVGIG (reference sequence). With V trimmed by 4 bases and J by 6 bases, 6 bases remained unmatched. Written as DNA, the CDR3 is TGTGCCTGGAAAAGCGGGAGGGCCTCCGAGCAGTACTTC. The encoded protein is CAWKSGRASEQYF. The full variable domain, with the rest looked up from reference TRBV30 and TRBJ2-7, is SQTIHQWPATLVQPVGSPLSLECTVEGTSNPNLYWYRQAAGRGLQLLFYSVGIGQISSEVPQNLSASRPQDRQFILSSKKLLLSDSGFYLCAWKSGRASEQYFGPGTRLTVT.

The rearrangement uses TRBV12-1 and TRBJ2-5. TRBV12-1 is designated a pseudogene. This CDR3 has 12 amino acids. CDR3 bases: TGTGTCAGCAGCTTTCTCCGAGAGACCCAGTACTTC. This encodes CVSSFLRETQYF.

Ten or more counts support this clonotype. The V gene is TRBV25-1, the J gene TRBJ1-1, with 8 bases aligning to TRBD1. The CDR3 consists of 16 residues. V was clipped by 6 bases and J by 1 base; unmatched bases: 10. The germline gives CDR1 MGHDK, CDR2 SYGVNS. For the CDR3, the DNA is TGTGCCAGCAGACCTAACCCTGGACAGGGGAACACTGAAGCTTTCTTT. Amino acids: CASRPNPGQGNTEAFF.

This clonotype has only a few counts. The rearrangement links TRBV28 to TRBJ1-3; D not resolved. The CDR3 is 16 residues long. Per the germline V gene, CDR1 is MDHEN and CDR2 is SYDVKM. Trimming took 2 bases from V and 4 from J, leaving 15 bases between them. CDR3 region: CASSLVLPSSGNTIYF. The CDR3 DNA sequence: TGTGCCAGCAGTTTAGTTTTACCCAGCTCAGGAAACACCATATATTTT.

As regards this clonotype: A much larger clone differs by one base, so this may be a read error. It is likely a read error, because the conserved phenylalanine at the end of the CDR3 is missing. The CDR3 protein is CASSLMGQTTGTSWGYTL. CDR3 nucleotides: TGTGCCAGCAGCTTAATGGGCCAGACCACAGGAACTTCCTGGGGCTACACCTTG. V is TRBV11-2 and J is TRBJ1-2; maybe TRBD1 (5 bases). Trimming left V 2 bases short and J 8 bases short, with 27 bases between. This CDR3 contains 18 residues. Germline V CDR1 and CDR2: SGHAT, FQNNGV.

The V and J genes are TRBV4-1 and TRBJ2-1, with TRBD1 identical over 7 bases. The germline CDR1 and CDR2 sequences are MGHRA and YSYEKL. V was clipped by 5 bases and J by 5 bases; unmatched bases: 12. The CDR3 covers 16 residues. Written as DNA, the CDR3 is TGCGCCAGCAGCGTCAGCCCGGGACAGTCGGACAATGAGCAGTTCTTC. Translation: CASSVSPGQSDNEQFF.

As to this clonotype: A much larger clone is a single base away; this may be a read error. V usage is TRBV3-1 and J usage is TRBJ2-7; D possibly corresponds to TRBD1 (6 bases). CDR3 length: 13 amino acids. Looked up from germline, CDR1 is LGHDT and CDR2 is YNNKEL (reference sequence). The CDR3 region is CASSQNVGGEQCF. The CDR3 bases are TGTGCCAGCAGCCAAAACGTTGGGGGCGAGCAGTGCTTC.

This clonotype has a count of ten or more. The V and J genes are TRBV4-1 and TRBJ2-5, with 9 bases lining up with TRBD2. The CDR3 is 15 residues long. V lost 5 bases to trimming and J lost 3 bases; unmatched junction nucleotides: 7. Germline CDR1 reads MGHRA; CDR2 reads YSYEKL. CDR3 coding DNA: TGCGCCAGCAGCTCCCTAGCGGGGAGAAAAGAGACCCAGTACTTC. Protein product: CASSSLAGRKETQYF.

Worth noting for this clonotype: A much larger clone lies one base from this, so it may be a read error. The V call is TRBV4-1, the J call TRBJ2-5; D is uncertain. This CDR3 is built from 17 residues. Per the germline V gene, CDR1 is MGHRA and CDR2 is YSYEKL. The CDR3 DNA reads as TGCGCCAGCAGCCAAGATCGTTCCTCGAGGTGGGAAGAGACCCAGGACTTC. Translating it yields CASSQDRSSRWEETQDF.

This clonotype was detected a few times. A much bigger clone sits one base away, suggesting this may be a read error. The chain links TRBV11-2 to TRBJ1-1; 7 nucleotides align to TRBD1. Germline V gene sequence: CDR1 SGHAT, CDR2 FQNNGV. The CDR3 extends over 16 amino acids. As DNA, the CDR3 is TGTGCCAGCGGCTTGGGGGTCCCTACAGGGGCTGCTGAAGCTTTCTTT. It yields the protein CASGLGVPTGAAEAFF.

A word on this clonotype: The germline gene is not matched at one end of the junction; a read error may be the cause. The gene calls are TRBV11-1 and TRBJ2-2; D is possibly TRBD2 (5 bases). The germline CDR1 and CDR2 sequences are SGHAT and FQDESV (reference sequence). CDR3 length equals 13 residues. Here the CDR3 reads CASSLANTGELCF. The CDR3 DNA sequence: TGTGCCAGCAGCTTAGCAAACACCGGGGAGCTGTGTTTT.

At least ten counts were recorded for this clonotype. This sequence joins TRBV11-2 and TRBJ2-7, with D unresolved. The germline V and J ends were trimmed by 1 base and 4 bases, with 14 bases remaining between them. This CDR3 has 15 residues. Germline CDR1 SGHAT, CDR2 FQNNGV. The CDR3 reads CASSLGGVKSYEQYF. DNA of the CDR3: TGTGCCAGCAGCTTAGGCGGAGTGAAGTCGTACGAGCAGTACTTC. Using reference TRBV11-2 and TRBJ2-7 for the parts outside the CDR3, the full variable domain is EAGVAQSPRYKIIEKRQSVAFWCNPISGHATLYWYQQILGQGPKLLIQFQNNGVVDDSQLPKDRFSAERLKGVDSTLKIQPAKLEDSAVYLCASSLGGVKSYEQYFGPGTRLTVT.

In its sample, this clonotype was seen once. The chain employs TRBV6-5 and TRBJ1-1; TRBD1 is a possible D gene (6 bases). The V end was cut by 2 bases, the J end by 5 bases, with 12 bases between. Per the germline V gene, CDR1 is MNHEY and CDR2 is SVGAGI. The CDR3 spans 14 residues. CDR3 protein: CASSYGGGETEAFF. In nucleotides, the CDR3 is TGTGCCAGCAGTTACGGGGGCGGCGAAACTGAAGCTTTCTTT.

A few counts support this clonotype. V gene TRBV20-1 combines with J gene TRBJ2-5; TRBD2 agrees at 11 bases. Trimming took 3 bases from V and 3 from J; bases not matched to a gene: 6. Germline assignment: CDR1 DFQATT and CDR2 SNEGSKA (reference sequence). The CDR3 has 15 amino acids. The CDR3 sequence is CSARVSGRVKETQYF. In nucleotides, the CDR3 is TGCAGTGCTAGGGTTAGCGGGAGGGTGAAAGAGACCCAGTACTTC.

This clonotype has at least ten counts. J is TRBJ1-5 and V is TRBV19; no clear D gene. The CDR3 extends over 15 amino acids. CDR1 is LNHDA, CDR2 SQIVND, per germline (reference sequence). The ends were cut back, 7 bases at V and 6 bases at J, with 19 bases in the middle. DNA for the CDR3: TGTGCCAGTACTCACCGTCGAGGGTCGGGTCAGCCCCAGCATTTT. Translated, it gives CASTHRRGSGQPQHF.

This chain links TRBV4-1 with TRBJ2-1; 14 bases are a match to TRBD2. J lost 3 bases, V lost 1 base, and 5 bases had no gene match. The CDR3 runs to 18 residues. CDR1 is MGHRA and CDR2 is YSYEKL in the germline V gene. DNA of the CDR3: TGCGCCAGCAGCCAAGTACCGGGACTAGCGGGAGTCTACAATGAGCAGTTCTTC. This translates into CASSQVPGLAGVYNEQFF.

This chain connects TRBV6-1 to TRBJ2-5, with 8 nucleotides matching TRBD2. V gave up 8 bases and J gave up 4 bases; unmatched junction bases: 12. CDR3 length equals 15 residues. Per the germline V gene, CDR1 is MNHNS and CDR2 is SASEGT. The CDR3 spells CASGPLGLVAETQYF. CDR3 DNA sequence: TGTGCCAGCGGACCGCTGGGACTAGTCGCAGAGACCCAGTACTTC.

This clonotype was recorded at least ten times. V gene TRBV6-1 combines with J gene TRBJ2-7; TRBD2 is a possible D gene (7 bases). Trimming removed 7 bases from V and 4 bases from J, with 20 bases in between. The CDR3 has 15 amino acids. Germline CDR1 reads MNHNS; CDR2 reads SASEGT. CDR3 sequence (DNA): TGTGCCAGCAAGGACGTGGTGGGGGGGCTATACGAGCAGTACTTC. Translated: CASKDVVGGLYEQYF.

This clonotype was detected ten times or more. The CDR3 nucleotides are TGTGCTAGTGGTTTCTCCCGACAGGAGAGGAACTACGAGCAGTACTTC. Translating gives CASGFSRQERNYEQYF. The chain links TRBV12-5 to TRBJ2-7; weak D call: TRBD1 (6 bases). V lost 3 bases to trimming and J lost 3 bases, with 18 bases between them. Per germline, CDR1 LGHNT and CDR2 FRNRAP. This CDR3 has 16 residues.

This clonotype was seen a handful of times. The rearrangement links TRBV27 to TRBJ2-7; D remains unclear. Germline V gene data show CDR1 as MNHEY and CDR2 as SMNVEV (reference sequence). The CDR3 covers 14 residues. Trimming removed 5 bases at V and 5 bases at J, with 16 bases between. Here the CDR3 reads CASSPRFGGDEQYF. The CDR3, as DNA: TGTGCCAGCAGTCCCCGGTTTGGTGGGGACGAGCAGTACTTC.

In this sample, this clonotype turned up many times. The rearrangement links TRBV4-1 to TRBJ2-7; maybe TRBD2 (6 bases). V was trimmed by 0 bases and J by 2 bases, leaving 11 bases between them. Germline CDR1 reads MGHRA; CDR2 reads YSYEKL. CDR3 size: 15 residues. The CDR3 bases are TGCGCCAGCAGCCAAGATTGGCGGGGCGCCTACGAGCAGTACTTC. Its protein is CASSQDWRGAYEQYF.

The gene calls are TRBV6-2 or TRBV6-3 and TRBJ1-5, with D unresolved. This CDR3 contains 12 residues. Germline assignment: CDR1 MNHEY and CDR2 SVGEGT. The germline V and J ends were trimmed by 6 bases and 6 bases, with 9 bases remaining between them. Here the CDR3 reads CASRGSGQPQHF. In DNA form, the CDR3 reads TGTGCCAGCAGGGGCTCCGGTCAGCCCCAGCATTTT.